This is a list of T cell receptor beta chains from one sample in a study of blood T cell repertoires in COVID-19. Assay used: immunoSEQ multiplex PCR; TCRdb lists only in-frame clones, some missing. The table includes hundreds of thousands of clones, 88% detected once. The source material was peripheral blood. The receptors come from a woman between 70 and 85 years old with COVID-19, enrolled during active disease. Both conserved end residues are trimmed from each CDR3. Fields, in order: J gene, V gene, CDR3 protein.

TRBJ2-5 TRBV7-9 ASSLVAGWETQY
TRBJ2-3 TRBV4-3 ASSQERGGGPDTQY
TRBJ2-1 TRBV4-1 ASSLRTSGGARNEQF
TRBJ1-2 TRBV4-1 ASSQWAEDYGYT
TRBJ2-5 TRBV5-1 ASSLEASGGGETQY
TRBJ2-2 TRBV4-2 ASRGAGANTGELF
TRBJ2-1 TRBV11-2 ASSLETGVWHEQF
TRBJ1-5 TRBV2 ASTSWTTNQPQH
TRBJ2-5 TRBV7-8 ASRPAGGGKTQY
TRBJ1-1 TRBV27 ASTRGAF
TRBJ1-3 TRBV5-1 ASSWNPGFGNTIY
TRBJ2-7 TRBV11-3 ASSSSSGGTGYEQY
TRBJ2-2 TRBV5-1 ASMPGQNTGELF
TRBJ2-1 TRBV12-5 ASGLVPYDRVNEQF
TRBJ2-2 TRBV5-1 ASSLGLTNTGELF
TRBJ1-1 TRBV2 ASSLLTGGEAF